The sequence of this TCR beta chain was determined in a study of cytomegalovirus exposure and HLA in healthy donors. General study points: Some TCR beta chains (roughly 150 of them) were listed as cytomegalovirus-associated. V- and J-gene trimming of TCR beta was linked (in a later analysis) to a missense DCLRE1C variant.

The CDR3 is 14 amino acids. Trimming shortened V by 0 bases and J by 2 bases, and 10 bases separated the two germline ends. The germline CDR1 and CDR2 sequences are SQVTM and ANQGSEA. On this clone itself: The antigen remains unidentified.

Primers included in the PCR were 60 Vbeta and 13 Jbeta primers. The protocol was immunoSEQ multiplex PCR, while the TCRdb copy is restricted to in-frame clones and leaves out a portion. With 200,000 to 250,000 clones in the sample, the ten largest clones hold roughly 0.98%. The J gene is TRBJ1-2, the V gene TRBV29-1; unclear D gene. The clonotype comes from a woman aged 30 to 39 in good health and CMV-seropositive. Source material: PBMCs. The CDR3: CSVEDLQENYGYTF. CDR3 sequence (DNA): TGCAGCGTTGAAGACCTGCAGGAAAACTATGGCTACACCTTC.